Listed here is a single TCR beta chain. Its matching antigen is unknown. This sample is part of a study of cytomegalovirus exposure and HLA in healthy donors. For the study at large: An early release of data contained approximately 80 million unique TCRs, which came from HLA-typed donors. Study-wide points: Associated with cytomegalovirus, according to the listing, were 150 to 200 TCR beta chains. In most subjects, TCR beta sequences reportedly gave accurate predictions of HLA-A and HLA-B alleles.

PCR primers comprised 60 Vbeta and 13 Jbeta primers. Only in-frame clones appear in the TCRdb table, and some are missing; sequencing was by immunoSEQ multiplex PCR. This sample contains around 74,000 clones. Trimming stripped 4 bases from V and 4 bases from J, with 10 bases between. Germline assignment: CDR1 SGHTA and CDR2 FQGNSA. The length of the CDR3 is 13 residues. V usage is TRBV7-2 and J usage is TRBJ1-1, with unresolved D. This sequence originates from a middle-aged man in good health and CMV-seropositive. Sequences were obtained from PBMCs. In DNA form, the CDR3 reads TGTGCCAGCAGCTCCGCGCCCTTCACTGAAGCTTTCTTT. Amino acid sequence: CASSSAPFTEAFF.